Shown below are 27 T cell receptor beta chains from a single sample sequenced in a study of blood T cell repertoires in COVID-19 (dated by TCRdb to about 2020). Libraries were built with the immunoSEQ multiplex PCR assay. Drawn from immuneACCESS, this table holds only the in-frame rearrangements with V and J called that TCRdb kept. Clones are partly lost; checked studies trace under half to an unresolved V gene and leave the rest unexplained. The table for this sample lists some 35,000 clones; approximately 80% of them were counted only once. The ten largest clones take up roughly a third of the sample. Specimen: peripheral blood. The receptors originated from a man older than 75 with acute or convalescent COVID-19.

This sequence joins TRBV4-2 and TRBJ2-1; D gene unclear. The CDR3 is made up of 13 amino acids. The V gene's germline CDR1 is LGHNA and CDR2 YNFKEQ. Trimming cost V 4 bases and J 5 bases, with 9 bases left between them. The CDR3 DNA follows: TGTGCCAGCAGCCTTGCTACCAACAATGAGCAGTTCTTC. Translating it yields CASSLATNNEQFF.

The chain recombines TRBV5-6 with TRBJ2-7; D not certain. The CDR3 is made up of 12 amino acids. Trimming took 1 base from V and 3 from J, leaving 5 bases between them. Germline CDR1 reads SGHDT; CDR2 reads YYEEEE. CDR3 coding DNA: TGTGCCAGCAGCTTGCCGGGCTACGAGCAGTACTTC. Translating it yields CASSLPGYEQYF.

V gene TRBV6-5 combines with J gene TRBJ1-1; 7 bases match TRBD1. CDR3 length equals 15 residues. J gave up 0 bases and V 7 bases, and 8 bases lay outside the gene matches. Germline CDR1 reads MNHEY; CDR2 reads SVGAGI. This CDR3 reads CASKYSGTVNTEAFF. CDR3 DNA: TGTGCCAGCAAATATTCCGGGACAGTGAACACTGAAGCTTTCTTT.

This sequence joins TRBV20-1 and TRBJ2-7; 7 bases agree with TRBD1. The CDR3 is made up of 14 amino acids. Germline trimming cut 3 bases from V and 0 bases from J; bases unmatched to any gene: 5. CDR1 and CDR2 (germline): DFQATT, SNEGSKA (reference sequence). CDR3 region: CSASPGQASYEQYF. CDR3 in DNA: TGCAGTGCTAGTCCCGGACAGGCCTCCTACGAGCAGTACTTC.

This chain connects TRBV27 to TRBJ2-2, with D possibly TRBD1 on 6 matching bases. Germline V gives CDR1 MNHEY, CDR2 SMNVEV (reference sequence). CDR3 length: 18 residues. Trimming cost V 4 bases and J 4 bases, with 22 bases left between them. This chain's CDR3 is CASSSRNLGTIATGELFF. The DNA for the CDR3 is TGTGCCAGCAGTTCCCGTAACCTCGGGACAATCGCCACCGGGGAGCTGTTTTTT.

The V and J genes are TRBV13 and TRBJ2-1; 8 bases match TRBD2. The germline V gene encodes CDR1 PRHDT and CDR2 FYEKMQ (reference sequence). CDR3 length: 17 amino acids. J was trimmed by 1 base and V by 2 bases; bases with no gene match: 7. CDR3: CASSLWLAGKSYNEQFF. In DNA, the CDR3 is TGTGCCAGCAGCTTATGGTTAGCGGGAAAATCCTACAATGAGCAGTTCTTC.

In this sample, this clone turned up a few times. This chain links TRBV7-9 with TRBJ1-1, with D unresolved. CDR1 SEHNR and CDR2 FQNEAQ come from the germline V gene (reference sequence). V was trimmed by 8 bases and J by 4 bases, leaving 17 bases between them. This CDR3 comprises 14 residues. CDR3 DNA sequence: TGTGCCAGCCACGGGAACGACTCTCGCACTGAAGCTTTCTTT. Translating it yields CASHGNDSRTEAFF.

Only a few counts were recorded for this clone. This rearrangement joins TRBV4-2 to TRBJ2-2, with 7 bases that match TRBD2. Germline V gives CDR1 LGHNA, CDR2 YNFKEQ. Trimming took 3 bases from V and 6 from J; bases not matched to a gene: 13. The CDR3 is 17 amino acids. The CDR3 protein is CASSHLAGQELSGELFF. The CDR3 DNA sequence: TGTGCCAGCAGCCATTTAGCGGGCCAGGAACTGTCCGGGGAGCTGTTTTTT.

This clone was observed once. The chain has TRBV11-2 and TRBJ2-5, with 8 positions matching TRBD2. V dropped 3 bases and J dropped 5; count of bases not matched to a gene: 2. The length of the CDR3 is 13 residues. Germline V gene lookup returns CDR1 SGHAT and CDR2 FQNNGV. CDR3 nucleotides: TGTGCCAGCAGCTTGGGCGGGGGGGAGACCCAGTACTTC. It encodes CASSLGGGETQYF.

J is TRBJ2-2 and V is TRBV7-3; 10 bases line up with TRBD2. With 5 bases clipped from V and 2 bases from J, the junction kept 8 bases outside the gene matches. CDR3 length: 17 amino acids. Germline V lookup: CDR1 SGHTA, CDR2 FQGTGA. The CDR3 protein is CASSPKAGGKNTGELFF. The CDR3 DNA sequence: TGTGCCAGCAGCCCCAAAGCGGGGGGGAAAAACACCGGGGAGCTGTTTTTT.

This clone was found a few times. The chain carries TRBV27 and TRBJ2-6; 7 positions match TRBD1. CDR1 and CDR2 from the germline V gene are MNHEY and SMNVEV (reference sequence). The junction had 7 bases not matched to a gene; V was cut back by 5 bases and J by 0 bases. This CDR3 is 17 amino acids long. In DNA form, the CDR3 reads TGTGCCAGCAGTCGGGACAGCAGGTCCTCTGGGGCCAACGTCCTGACTTTC. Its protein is CASSRDSRSSGANVLTF.

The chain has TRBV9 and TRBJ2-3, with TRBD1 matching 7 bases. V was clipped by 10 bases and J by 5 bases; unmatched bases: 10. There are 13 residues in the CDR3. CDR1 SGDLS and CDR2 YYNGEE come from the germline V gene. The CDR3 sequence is CACQRTGEDTQYF. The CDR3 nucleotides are TGTGCCTGTCAAAGAACAGGGGAAGATACGCAGTATTTT.

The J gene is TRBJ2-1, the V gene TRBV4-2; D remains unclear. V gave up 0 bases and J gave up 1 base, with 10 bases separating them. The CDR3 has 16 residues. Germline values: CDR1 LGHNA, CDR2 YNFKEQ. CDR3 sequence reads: CASSQDNRASYNEQFF. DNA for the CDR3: TGTGCCAGCAGCCAAGACAACCGCGCGTCCTACAATGAGCAGTTCTTC.

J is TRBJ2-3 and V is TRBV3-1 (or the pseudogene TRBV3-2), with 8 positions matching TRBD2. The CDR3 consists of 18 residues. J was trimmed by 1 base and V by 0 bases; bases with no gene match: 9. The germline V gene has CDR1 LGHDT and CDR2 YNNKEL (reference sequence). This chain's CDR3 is CASSQDGSGGERTDTQYF. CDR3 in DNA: TGTGCCAGCAGCCAAGATGGCAGCGGGGGAGAACGCACAGATACGCAGTATTTT.

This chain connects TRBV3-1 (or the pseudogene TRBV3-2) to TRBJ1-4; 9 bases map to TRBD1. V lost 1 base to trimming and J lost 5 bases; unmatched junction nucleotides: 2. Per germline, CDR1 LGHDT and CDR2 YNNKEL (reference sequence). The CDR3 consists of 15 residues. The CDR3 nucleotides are TGTGCCAGCAGCCAAGCCGGGACAGGGAATGAAAAACTGTTTTTT. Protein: CASSQAGTGNEKLFF.

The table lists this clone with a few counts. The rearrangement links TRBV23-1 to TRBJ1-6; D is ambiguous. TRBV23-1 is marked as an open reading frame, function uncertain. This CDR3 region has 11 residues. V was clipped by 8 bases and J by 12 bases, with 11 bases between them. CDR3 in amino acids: CASGVKEPLHF. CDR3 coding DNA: TGCGCCAGCGGAGTTAAAGAACCCCTCCACTTT.

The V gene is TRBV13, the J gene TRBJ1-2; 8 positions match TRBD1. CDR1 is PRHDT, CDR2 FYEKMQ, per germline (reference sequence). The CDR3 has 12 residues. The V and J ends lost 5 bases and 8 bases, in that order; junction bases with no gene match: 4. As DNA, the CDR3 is TGTGCCAGCAGCAACGACAGGGGAGGCTACACCTTC. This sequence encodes CASSNDRGGYTF.

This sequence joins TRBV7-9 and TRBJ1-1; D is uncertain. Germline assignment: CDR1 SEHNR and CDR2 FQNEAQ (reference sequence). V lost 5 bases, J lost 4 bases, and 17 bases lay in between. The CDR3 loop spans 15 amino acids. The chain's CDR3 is CASSPQGRVVTEAFF. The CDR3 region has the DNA TGTGCCAGCAGCCCCCAAGGGCGGGTAGTCACTGAAGCTTTCTTT. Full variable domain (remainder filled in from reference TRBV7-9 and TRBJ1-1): DTGVSQNPRHKITKRGQNVTFRCDPISEHNRLYWYRQTLGQGPEFLTYFQNEAQLEKSRLLSDRFSAERPKGSFSTLEIQRTEQGDSAMYLCASSPQGRVVTEAFFGQGTRLTVV.

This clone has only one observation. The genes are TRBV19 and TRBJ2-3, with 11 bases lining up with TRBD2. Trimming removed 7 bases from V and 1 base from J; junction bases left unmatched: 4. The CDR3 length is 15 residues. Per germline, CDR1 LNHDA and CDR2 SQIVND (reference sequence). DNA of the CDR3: TGTGCCAGTACCACGGGACTAGCGGGCACAGATACGCAGTATTTT. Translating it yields CASTTGLAGTDTQYF.

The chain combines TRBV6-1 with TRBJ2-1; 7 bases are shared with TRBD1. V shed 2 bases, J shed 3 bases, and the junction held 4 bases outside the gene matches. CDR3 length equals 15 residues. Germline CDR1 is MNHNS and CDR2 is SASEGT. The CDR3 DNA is TGTGCCAGCAGTGAACCGAGACAGGGCTACAATGAGCAGTTCTTC. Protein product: CASSEPRQGYNEQFF.

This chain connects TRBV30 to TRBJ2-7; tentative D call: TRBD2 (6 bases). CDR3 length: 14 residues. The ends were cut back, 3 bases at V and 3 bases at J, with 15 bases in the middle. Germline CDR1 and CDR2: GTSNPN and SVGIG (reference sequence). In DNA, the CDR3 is TGTGCCTGGAGCCCTAAGGGACTGGACTACGAGCAGTACTTC. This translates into CAWSPKGLDYEQYF.

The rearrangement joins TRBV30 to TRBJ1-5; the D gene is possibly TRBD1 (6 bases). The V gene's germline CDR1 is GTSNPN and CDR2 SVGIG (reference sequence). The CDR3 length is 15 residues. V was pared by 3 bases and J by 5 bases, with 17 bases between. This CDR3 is CAWSPGRGGYQPQHF. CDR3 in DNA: TGTGCCTGGAGCCCCGGAAGGGGGGGCTATCAGCCCCAGCATTTT.

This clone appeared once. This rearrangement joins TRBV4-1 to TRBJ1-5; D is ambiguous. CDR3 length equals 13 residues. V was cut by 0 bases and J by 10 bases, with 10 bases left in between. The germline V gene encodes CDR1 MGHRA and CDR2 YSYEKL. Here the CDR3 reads CASSQDYSDPQHF. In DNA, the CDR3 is TGCGCCAGCAGCCAAGACTACAGTGACCCCCAGCATTTT.

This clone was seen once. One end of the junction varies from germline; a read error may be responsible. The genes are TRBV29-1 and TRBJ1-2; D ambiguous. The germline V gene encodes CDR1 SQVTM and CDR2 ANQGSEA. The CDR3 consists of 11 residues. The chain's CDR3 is CNVAEAGGYTF. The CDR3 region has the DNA TGCAACGTTGCAGAGGCGGGCGGCTACACCTTC.

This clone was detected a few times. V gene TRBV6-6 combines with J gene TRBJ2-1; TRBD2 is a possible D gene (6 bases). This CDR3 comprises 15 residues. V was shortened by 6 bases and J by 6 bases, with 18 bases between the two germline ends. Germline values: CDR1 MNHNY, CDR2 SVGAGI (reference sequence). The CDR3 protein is CASSPPAEGSNEQFF. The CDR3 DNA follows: TGTGCCAGCAGCCCCCCGGCGGAGGGTTCCAATGAGCAGTTCTTC.

CDR3 in DNA: TGTGCCAGCAGATTACTTTGGACAGGCGGGGATACGCAGTATTTT. This encodes CASRLLWTGGDTQYF. The V and J genes are TRBV7-2 and TRBJ2-3; 7 positions agree with TRBD1. The CDR3 length is 15 residues. V was clipped by 6 bases and J by 6 bases; unmatched bases: 12. Germline values: CDR1 SGHTA, CDR2 FQGNSA.

The CDR3 DNA reads TGTGCCAGCAGCCAACTAAGCGGGGCCCCAGATACGCAGTATTTT. As protein: CASSQLSGAPDTQYF. The chain uses TRBV3-1 (or the pseudogene TRBV3-2) and TRBJ2-3; 7 bases are shared with TRBD2. Per the germline V gene, CDR1 is LGHDT and CDR2 is YNNKEL (reference sequence). The V segment lost 2 bases and the J segment 4 bases; nucleotides outside the gene matches: 6. This CDR3 spans 15 amino acids.